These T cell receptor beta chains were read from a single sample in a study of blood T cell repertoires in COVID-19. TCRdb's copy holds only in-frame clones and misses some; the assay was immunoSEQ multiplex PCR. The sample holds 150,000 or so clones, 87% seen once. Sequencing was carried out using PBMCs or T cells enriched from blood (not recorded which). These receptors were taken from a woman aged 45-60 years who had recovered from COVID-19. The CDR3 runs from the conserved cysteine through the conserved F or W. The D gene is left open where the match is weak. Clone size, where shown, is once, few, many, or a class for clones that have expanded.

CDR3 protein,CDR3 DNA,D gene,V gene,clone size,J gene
CASSYLWTGASYEQYF,TGTGCCAGCAGTTACTTATGGACAGGGGCCTCGTACGAGCAGTACTTC,TRBD1,TRBV6-6,NA,TRBJ2-7
CASSGKQGVGQPQHF,TGTGCCAGCAGTGGGAAACAGGGAGTAGGTCAGCCCCAGCATTTT,NA,TRBV27,NA,TRBJ1-5
CASSVVPGNYGYTF,TGTGCCAGCAGCGTAGTCCCGGGTAACTATGGCTACACCTTC,NA,TRBV9,NA,TRBJ1-2
CASSWSGGAAFYGYTF,TGTGCCAGCAGCTGGTCAGGGGGCGCGGCGTTCTATGGCTACACCTTC,TRBD1,TRBV11-2,NA,TRBJ1-2
CASSLAQTGNSITFF,TGCGCCAGCAGCTTGGCTCAAACAGGGAACAGCATAACTTTCTTT,NA,TRBV5-1,NA,TRBJ1-1
CASSFPGSYEQYF,TGTGCCAGCAGTTTCCCGGGCTCCTACGAGCAGTACTTC,NA,TRBV28,once,TRBJ2-7
CASSMRWNYQPQHF,TGTGCCAGTAGTATGCGGTGGAACTATCAGCCCCAGCATTTT,NA,TRBV19,NA,TRBJ1-5
CASSRGNEQFF,TGTGCCAGCTCCCGGGGGAATGAGCAGTTCTTC,NA,TRBV7-2,NA,TRBJ2-1
CASSWKTDFDEQFF,TGCGCCAGCAGCTGGAAAACAGATTTTGATGAGCAGTTCTTC,NA,TRBV5-1,NA,TRBJ2-1
CASSNRDNSGNTIYF,TGTGCCAGCAGTAACCGGGACAACTCTGGAAACACCATATATTTT,NA,TRBV14,NA,TRBJ1-3
CASSTSGAGAGNTIYF,TGTGCCAGCAGCACCTCAGGGGCGGGGGCTGGAAACACCATATATTTT,NA,TRBV7-9,NA,TRBJ1-3
CASDWSGRDEQFF,TGTGCCAGCGACTGGAGCGGGAGGGATGAGCAGTTCTTC,TRBD2,TRBV7-9,few,TRBJ2-1
CASSNGSSGLARNEQFF,TGTGCCAGCAGCAATGGCTCGTCAGGACTAGCGAGGAATGAGCAGTTCTTC,NA,TRBV21-1,NA,TRBJ2-1
CATSATGQGNQPQHF,TGTGCCACCAGTGCCACGGGACAGGGCAATCAGCCCCAGCATTTT,TRBD1,TRBV24-1,NA,TRBJ1-5
CASSLEPGLAGASEQFF,TGTGCCAGCAGCTTAGAGCCCGGACTAGCGGGTGCCTCGGAGCAGTTCTTC,TRBD2,TRBV11-3,once,TRBJ2-1
CASKELTGFATMNTEAFF,TGTGCCAGTAAAGAATTGACAGGGTTTGCAACCATGAACACTGAAGCTTTCTTT,TRBD1,TRBV19,NA,TRBJ1-1
CSVEGQTYGYTF,TGCAGCGTTGAAGGACAAACCTATGGCTACACCTTC,NA,TRBV29-1,NA,TRBJ1-2
CAWNGGGTRTIYF,TGTGCCTGGAACGGAGGCGGGACGCGGACCATATATTTT,NA,TRBV30,once,TRBJ1-3
CASIPGGNQPQHF,TGTGCCAGCATTCCAGGGGGGAATCAGCCCCAGCATTTT,TRBD1,TRBV6-5,NA,TRBJ1-5
CAWSGGRGRGYGYTF,TGTGCCTGGAGTGGGGGCAGGGGGCGCGGTTATGGCTACACCTTC,TRBD1,TRBV30,NA,TRBJ1-2
CASRLKREGLFSDF,TGTGCCAGCAGACTTAAGCGGGAGGGCCTTTTCAGTGACTTC,TRBD2,TRBV28,NA,TRBJ2-5
CAWILAGGHTEAFF,TGTGCCTGGATCTTGGCAGGGGGCCACACTGAAGCTTTCTTT,TRBD1,TRBV30,once,TRBJ1-1
CASSFQGRVTEAFF,TGCGCCAGCAGCTTTCAGGGGCGCGTCACTGAAGCTTTCTTT,NA,TRBV5-1,NA,TRBJ1-1
CATSDTLADSWDNEQFF,TGTGCCACCAGTGACACCTTAGCGGATTCATGGGACAATGAGCAGTTCTTC,NA,TRBV24-1,NA,TRBJ2-1
CASGRTSGQETQYF,TGTGCCAGCGGTAGGACTAGCGGACAAGAGACCCAGTACTTC,TRBD2,TRBV2,NA,TRBJ2-5
CASRPRAANEQFF,TGTGCCAGCAGACCCAGGGCTGCCAATGAGCAGTTCTTC,NA,TRBV5-4,NA,TRBJ2-1
CASSEVGGYTEAFF,TGTGCCAGCAGTGAAGTCGGCGGGTACACTGAAGCTTTCTTT,NA,TRBV6-1,NA,TRBJ1-1
CASRAGSGNTIYF,TGTGCCAGCCGCGCGGGCTCTGGAAACACCATATATTTT,NA,TRBV3-1/TRBV3-2,NA,TRBJ1-3
CAWSLGAQTEAFF,TGTGCCTGGAGTTTGGGGGCGCAGACTGAAGCTTTCTTT,NA,TRBV30,NA,TRBJ1-1
CASSLGAGGGNQPQHF,TGTGCCAGCAGCTTGGGGGCAGGGGGTGGCAATCAGCCCCAGCATTTT,TRBD1,TRBV7-2,NA,TRBJ1-5
CASSASGTNQETQYF,TGTGCCAGCAGTGCCTCCGGGACAAATCAAGAGACCCAGTACTTC,NA,TRBV25-1,few,TRBJ2-5
CSASLGIPERAFF,TGCAGTGCTAGTCTCGGGATACCAGAGCGGGCTTTCTTT,NA,TRBV20-1,NA,TRBJ1-1
CASSSQPLSGGIQYF,TGTGCCAGCAGCTCGCAACCCCTCTCGGGAGGCATTCAGTACTTC,TRBD2,TRBV5-6,NA,TRBJ2-4
CASSIGRQGLAEQYF,TGTGCCAGTAGTATAGGGAGACAGGGTCTTGCGGAGCAGTACTTC,TRBD1,TRBV19,NA,TRBJ2-7
CASSLDRLNTEAFF,TGTGCCAGCAGCTTGGACAGGCTGAACACTGAAGCTTTCTTT,TRBD1,TRBV7-8,NA,TRBJ1-1
CSVLLQDNYGYTF,TGCAGCGTTCTACTCCAGGATAACTATGGCTACACCTTC,NA,TRBV29-1,NA,TRBJ1-2
CAWSAFDSRKITNYGYTF,TGTGCCTGGAGTGCTTTCGACAGTAGGAAGATCACTAACTATGGCTACACCTTC,NA,TRBV30,NA,TRBJ1-2
CASRDAQGYGYTF,TGTGCCAGCAGGGACGCGCAGGGCTATGGCTACACCTTC,NA,TRBV28,NA,TRBJ1-2
CASSLPGDRASSGNTIYF,TGTGCCAGCAGCCTCCCAGGCGACAGGGCTTCCTCTGGAAACACCATATATTTT,TRBD1,TRBV9,NA,TRBJ1-3
CASSPGGRTEAFF,TGTGCCAGCAGCCCGGGGGGTAGGACTGAAGCTTTCTTT,NA,TRBV2,NA,TRBJ1-1
CASSRRGSWQETQYF,TGCGCCAGCAGCCGGCGGGGGAGCTGGCAAGAGACCCAGTACTTC,TRBD2,TRBV4-3,NA,TRBJ2-5
CASSGLAGVENEQFF,TGTGCCAGCAGCGGACTAGCGGGAGTCGAGAATGAGCAGTTCTTC,TRBD2,TRBV4-2,once,TRBJ2-1
CAWSVSRVWSGELFF,TGTGCCTGGAGTGTGTCTAGAGTTTGGAGCGGGGAGCTGTTTTTT,NA,TRBV30,NA,TRBJ2-2
CASSGQGYEQYF,TGTGCCAGCAGTGGCCAGGGGTACGAGCAGTACTTC,NA,TRBV2,NA,TRBJ2-7